The TCR beta chain under discussion was sequenced for a study of blood T cell repertoires in COVID-19. Study-wide background: Acute and convalescent COVID-19 samples came from the United States, Italy and Spain.

The germline V gene has CDR1 SGHRS and CDR2 YFSETQ. The CDR3 spans 15 residues. V gave up 0 bases and J gave up 5 bases, with 9 bases separating them. In the authors' methods: It was from reference gene primer amplification that nucleated cell counts were estimated. Data came from immunoSEQ multiplex PCR; TCRdb stores just in-frame clones and leaves some out. Clonal size and the V and J genes are those of that table, whereas D and trimming came from the DNA. This sample has 150,000 to 200,000 clones, with 65% to 85% found just once. In Cohort 3, a recovered donor had either two negative PCRs, clearance, or symptom resolution.

The rearrangement joins TRBV5-1 to TRBJ1-6; D may be TRBD1 (5 bases). This receptor was obtained from a man aged 35-49 years who had recovered from COVID-19. Sequencing was done on a sample of PBMCs or T cells enriched from blood (not recorded which). CDR3: CASSLGARDNSPLHF. The CDR3 nucleotides are TGCGCCAGCAGCTTGGGCGCCAGGGATAATTCACCCCTCCACTTT.